This is a list of T cell receptor beta chains from one sample in a study of siplizumab effects on memory and regulatory T cells. The data were produced by immunoSEQ multiplex PCR, yet TCRdb's version contains in-frame clones alone and is incomplete. The sample has tens of thousands of clones, roughly nine tenths seen once. Sequences were obtained from CD8+ T cells sorted from blood. The receptors stem from a human donor in good health. Both conserved end residues are trimmed from each CDR3. A D gene is named only where the DNA matches it firmly.

J: TRBJ2-7
V: TRBV5-5
D: NA
CDR3: ASSSPYEQY

J: TRBJ1-1
V: TRBV7-2
D: NA
CDR3: ASSLLAGVTEAF

J: TRBJ2-3
V: TRBV6-4
D: TRBD2
CDR3: ASGEMASGGTDTQY

J: TRBJ2-2
V: TRBV29-1
D: NA
CDR3: SAVGGNTGELF

J: TRBJ2-1
V: TRBV5-4
D: TRBD2
CDR3: ASSLGLADNEQF

J: TRBJ2-7
V: TRBV5-1
D: TRBD1
CDR3: ASRWQGAHEQY

J: TRBJ1-3
V: TRBV6-5
D: NA
CDR3: ASSYGPPGNTIY

J: TRBJ2-7
V: TRBV27
D: TRBD2
CDR3: ASRSGLVAEQY

J: TRBJ2-7
V: TRBV5-5
D: NA
CDR3: ASSWSGQGSYEQY

J: TRBJ2-3
V: TRBV6-5
D: TRBD2
CDR3: ASSYDRTSMVDTQY

J: TRBJ1-1
V: TRBV27
D: NA
CDR3: ASSLGNTEAF

J: TRBJ2-1
V: TRBV27
D: NA
CDR3: ASSPGLTGNNEQF

J: TRBJ2-5
V: TRBV9
D: NA
CDR3: ASSGGYETQY

J: TRBJ2-7
V: TRBV25-1
D: NA
CDR3: ASSADRSPSYEQY

J: TRBJ2-7
V: TRBV5-1
D: NA
CDR3: ASSYGEAYEQY

J: TRBJ1-5
V: TRBV5-1
D: TRBD1
CDR3: ANPGGQGGQPQH

J: TRBJ1-5
V: TRBV6-1
D: NA
CDR3: ASSEAGAAALNQPQH

J: TRBJ2-2
V: TRBV12-5
D: NA
CDR3: ASGGNPGELF

J: TRBJ2-7
V: TRBV12-5
D: NA
CDR3: ASGRGGFYEQY

J: TRBJ2-7
V: TRBV27
D: TRBD2
CDR3: ASSLWAGGYYEQY

J: TRBJ2-5
V: TRBV28
D: TRBD2
CDR3: AISFGGLGAETQY

J: TRBJ1-1
V: TRBV2
D: TRBD1
CDR3: ASKVDSGQGEAF

J: TRBJ2-1
V: TRBV7-9
D: NA
CDR3: ASSLARLNNEQF

J: TRBJ2-1
V: TRBV30
D: NA
CDR3: AWSAWSSYNEQF

J: TRBJ2-1
V: TRBV11-2
D: NA
CDR3: ASSIYYSYNEQF

J: TRBJ2-2
V: TRBV28
D: NA
CDR3: ASSEIAGDRVSGELF

J: TRBJ2-7
V: TRBV10-2
D: NA
CDR3: ASTPSGPYEQY

J: TRBJ1-1
V: TRBV19
D: NA
CDR3: ASSIARADLNTEAF

J: TRBJ2-1
V: TRBV27
D: TRBD2
CDR3: ASSYSGRSYNEQF

J: TRBJ1-1
V: TRBV4-1
D: NA
CDR3: ASSPNGGLGTEAF

J: TRBJ2-1
V: TRBV11-1
D: TRBD2
CDR3: ASSPSGSVYNEQF

J: TRBJ2-7
V: TRBV7-2
D: NA
CDR3: ASSLGSFSYEQY

J: TRBJ2-7
V: TRBV2
D: NA
CDR3: ASKTGTGPYEQY

J: TRBJ1-1
V: TRBV7-6
D: TRBD1
CDR3: ASSSDRQGPGGTEAF

J: TRBJ1-3
V: TRBV7-2
D: NA
CDR3: ASSLQRAGGNTIY

J: TRBJ2-2
V: TRBV7-8
D: TRBD1
CDR3: ASSPDMDREAVRGTGELF

J: TRBJ2-7
V: TRBV9
D: NA
CDR3: ASSEGVAVSYEQY

J: TRBJ2-7
V: TRBV9
D: NA
CDR3: ASSVAADSTYEQY

J: TRBJ2-7
V: TRBV27
D: NA
CDR3: ASSGGAHNYEQY

J: TRBJ1-1
V: TRBV7-9
D: NA
CDR3: ASSPTGGRANTEAF

J: TRBJ1-1
V: TRBV6-5
D: NA
CDR3: ASSYSGEHTEAF

J: TRBJ2-7
V: TRBV14
D: NA
CDR3: ASRGSLSYEQY

J: TRBJ2-3
V: TRBV9
D: NA
CDR3: ASSVDGIGTDTQY

J: TRBJ2-7
V: TRBV19
D: NA
CDR3: ASHGNSYEQY

J: TRBJ2-5
V: TRBV18
D: NA
CDR3: ASSRAAPQETQY

J: TRBJ2-1
V: TRBV6-1
D: TRBD2
CDR3: ASRGLARYNEQF

J: TRBJ2-7
V: TRBV10-1
D: TRBD2
CDR3: ASSAGTSGPYEQY

J: TRBJ1-6
V: TRBV5-1
D: TRBD1
CDR3: ASSLDRGGSPLH

J: TRBJ2-1
V: TRBV5-6
D: TRBD2
CDR3: ASSIAGGSNEQF

J: TRBJ1-3
V: TRBV19
D: NA
CDR3: ASSIADLGNTIY

J: TRBJ2-1
V: TRBV19
D: NA
CDR3: ASSIGGDNEQF

J: TRBJ2-7
V: TRBV5-6
D: NA
CDR3: ASSDDRTYEQY

J: TRBJ2-7
V: TRBV7-8
D: TRBD1
CDR3: ASSWDSYEQY

J: TRBJ2-5
V: TRBV19
D: NA
CDR3: ASSLVGETQY

J: TRBJ2-7
V: TRBV4-1
D: TRBD1
CDR3: ASSQGDSNYEQY

J: TRBJ2-7
V: TRBV6-5
D: TRBD1
CDR3: ASSPTGGEQY

J: TRBJ2-2
V: TRBV9
D: NA
CDR3: ASSPAGITGELF

J: TRBJ1-6
V: TRBV5-1
D: NA
CDR3: ASSLEGFDSPLH